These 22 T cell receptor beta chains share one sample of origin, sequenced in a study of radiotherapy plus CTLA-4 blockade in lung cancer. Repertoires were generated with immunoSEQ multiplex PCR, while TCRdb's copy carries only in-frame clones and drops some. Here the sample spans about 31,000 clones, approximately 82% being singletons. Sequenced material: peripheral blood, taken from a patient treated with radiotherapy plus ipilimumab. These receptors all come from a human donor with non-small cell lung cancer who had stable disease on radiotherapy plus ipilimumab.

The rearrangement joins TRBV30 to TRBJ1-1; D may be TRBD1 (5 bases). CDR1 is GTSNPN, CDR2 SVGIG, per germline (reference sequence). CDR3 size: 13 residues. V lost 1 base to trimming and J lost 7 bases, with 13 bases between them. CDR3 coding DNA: TGTGCCTGGAGTGGTTCAGGGTGGGGTGAAGCTTTCTTT. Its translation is CAWSGSGWGEAFF. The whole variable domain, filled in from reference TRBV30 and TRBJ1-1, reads SQTIHQWPATLVQPVGSPLSLECTVEGTSNPNLYWYRQAAGRGLQLLFYSVGIGQISSEVPQNLSASRPQDRQFILSSKKLLLSDSGFYLCAWSGSGWGEAFFGQGTRLTVV.

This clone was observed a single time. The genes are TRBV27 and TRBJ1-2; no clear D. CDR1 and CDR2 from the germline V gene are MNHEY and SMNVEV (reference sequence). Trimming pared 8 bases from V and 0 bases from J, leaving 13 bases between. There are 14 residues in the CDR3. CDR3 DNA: TGTGCCAGCCGGCAGGTCAACACTAACTATGGCTACACCTTC. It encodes CASRQVNTNYGYTF.

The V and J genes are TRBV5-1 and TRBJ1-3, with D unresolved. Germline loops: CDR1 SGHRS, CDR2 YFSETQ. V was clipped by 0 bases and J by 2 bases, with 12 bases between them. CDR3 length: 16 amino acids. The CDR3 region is CASSLAVSGAGNTIYF. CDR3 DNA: TGCGCCAGCAGCTTGGCAGTCTCGGGCGCTGGAAACACCATATATTTT.

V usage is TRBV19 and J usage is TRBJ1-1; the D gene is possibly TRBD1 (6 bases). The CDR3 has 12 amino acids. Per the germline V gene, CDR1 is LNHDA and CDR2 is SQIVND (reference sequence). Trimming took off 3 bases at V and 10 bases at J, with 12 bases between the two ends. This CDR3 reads CASSITGGPAFF. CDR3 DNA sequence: TGTGCCAGTAGTATTACGGGGGGCCCAGCTTTCTTT.

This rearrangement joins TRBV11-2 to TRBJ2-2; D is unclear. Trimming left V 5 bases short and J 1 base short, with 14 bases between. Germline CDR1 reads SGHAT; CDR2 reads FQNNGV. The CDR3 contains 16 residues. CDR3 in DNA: TGTGCCAGCAGCCCTGCGTTCCGGAAGAACACCGGGGAGCTGTTTTTT. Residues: CASSPAFRKNTGELFF.

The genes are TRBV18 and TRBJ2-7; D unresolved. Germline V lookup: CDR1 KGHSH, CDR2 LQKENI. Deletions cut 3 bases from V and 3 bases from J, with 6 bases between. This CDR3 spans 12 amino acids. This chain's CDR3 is CASSPNSYEQYV. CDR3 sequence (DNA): TGTGCCAGCTCACCGAACAGCTACGAGCAGTACGTC.

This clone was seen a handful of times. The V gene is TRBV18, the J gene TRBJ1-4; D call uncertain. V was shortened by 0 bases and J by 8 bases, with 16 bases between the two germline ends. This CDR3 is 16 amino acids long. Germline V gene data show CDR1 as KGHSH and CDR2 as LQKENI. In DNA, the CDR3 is TGTGCCAGCTCACCACCTTCGGGGATAGTTCGGGAAAAACTGTTTTTT. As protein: CASSPPSGIVREKLFF.

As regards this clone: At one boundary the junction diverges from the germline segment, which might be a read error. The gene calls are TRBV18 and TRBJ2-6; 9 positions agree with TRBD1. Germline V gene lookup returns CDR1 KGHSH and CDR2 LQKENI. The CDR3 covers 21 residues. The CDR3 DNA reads TGTGCCAGCTCACCCGGACAGGGGTCCCCATTGTTCATCTCTGGGGCCAACGTCCTGACCTTC. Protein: CASSPGQGSPLFISGANVLTF.

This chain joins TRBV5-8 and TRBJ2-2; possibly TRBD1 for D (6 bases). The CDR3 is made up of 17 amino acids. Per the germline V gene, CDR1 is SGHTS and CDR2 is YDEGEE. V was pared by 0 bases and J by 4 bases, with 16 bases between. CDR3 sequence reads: CASSLAGVSVSTGELFF. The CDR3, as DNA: TGTGCCAGCAGCTTGGCAGGGGTATCGGTTAGCACCGGGGAGCTGTTTTTT.

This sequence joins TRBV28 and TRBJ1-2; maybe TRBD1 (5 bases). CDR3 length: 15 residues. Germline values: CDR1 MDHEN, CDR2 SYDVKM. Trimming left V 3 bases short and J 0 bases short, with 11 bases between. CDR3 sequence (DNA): TGTGCCAGCAGTTTTCCGGGGGACCCTAACTATGGCTACACCTTC. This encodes CASSFPGDPNYGYTF.

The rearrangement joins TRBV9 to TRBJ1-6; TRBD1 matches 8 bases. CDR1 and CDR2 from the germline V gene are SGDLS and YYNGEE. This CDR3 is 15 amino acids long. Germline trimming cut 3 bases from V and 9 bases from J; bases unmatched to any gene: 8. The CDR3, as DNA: TGTGCCAGCAGCGACGACAGGGGTATAATTTCACCCCTCCACTTT. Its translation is CASSDDRGIISPLHF.

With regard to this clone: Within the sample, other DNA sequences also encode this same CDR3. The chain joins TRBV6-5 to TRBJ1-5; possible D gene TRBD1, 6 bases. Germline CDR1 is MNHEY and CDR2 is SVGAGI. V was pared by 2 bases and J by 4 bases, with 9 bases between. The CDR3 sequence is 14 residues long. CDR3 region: CASSYGGANQPQHF. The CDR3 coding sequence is TGTGCCAGCAGTTACGGGGGGGCGAATCAGCCCCAGCATTTT.

In DNA, the CDR3 is TGTGCCAGCAGTTTACCGGGACAGGGAAGTGTTGGCTACACCTTC. Translated: CASSLPGQGSVGYTF. The chain is built from TRBV28 and TRBJ1-2; 9 bases are shared with TRBD1. There are 15 residues in the CDR3. Trimming removed 2 bases from V and 7 bases from J; junction bases left unmatched: 8. Germline CDR1 is MDHEN and CDR2 is SYDVKM.

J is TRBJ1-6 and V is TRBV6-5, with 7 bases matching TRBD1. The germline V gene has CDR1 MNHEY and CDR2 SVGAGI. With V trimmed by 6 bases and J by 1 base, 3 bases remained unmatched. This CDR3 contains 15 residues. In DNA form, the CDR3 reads TGTGCCAGCAGAAACAGGGGTTCCTATAATTCACCCCTCCACTTT. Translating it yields CASRNRGSYNSPLHF.

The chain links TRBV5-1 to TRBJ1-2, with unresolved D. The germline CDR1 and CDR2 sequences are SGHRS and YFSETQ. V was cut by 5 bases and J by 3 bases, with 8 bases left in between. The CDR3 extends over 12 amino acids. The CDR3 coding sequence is TGCGCCAGCAGTGAGGACGACTATGGCTACACCTTC. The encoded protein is CASSEDDYGYTF.

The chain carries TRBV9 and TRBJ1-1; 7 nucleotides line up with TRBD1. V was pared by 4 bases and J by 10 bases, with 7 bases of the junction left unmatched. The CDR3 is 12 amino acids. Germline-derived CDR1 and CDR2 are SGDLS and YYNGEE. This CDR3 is CASSPQGVRAFF. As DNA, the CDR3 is TGTGCCAGCAGCCCGCAGGGGGTAAGAGCTTTCTTT.

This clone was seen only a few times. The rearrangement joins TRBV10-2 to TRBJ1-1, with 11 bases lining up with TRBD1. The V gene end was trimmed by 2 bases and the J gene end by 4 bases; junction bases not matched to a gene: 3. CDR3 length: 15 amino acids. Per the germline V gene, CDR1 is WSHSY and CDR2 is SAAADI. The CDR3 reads CASSEGQGASTEAFF. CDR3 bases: TGCGCCAGCAGTGAGGGACAGGGGGCCAGCACTGAAGCTTTCTTT.

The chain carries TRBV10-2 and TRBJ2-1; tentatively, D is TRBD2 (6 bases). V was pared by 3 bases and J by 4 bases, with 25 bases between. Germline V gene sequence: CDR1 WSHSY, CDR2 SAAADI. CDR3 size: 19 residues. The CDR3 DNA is TGCGCCAGCAGTGAAAGTAGTGGTAGCGGCCATGTAAGGTACAATGAGCAGTTCTTC. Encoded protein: CASSESSGSGHVRYNEQFF.

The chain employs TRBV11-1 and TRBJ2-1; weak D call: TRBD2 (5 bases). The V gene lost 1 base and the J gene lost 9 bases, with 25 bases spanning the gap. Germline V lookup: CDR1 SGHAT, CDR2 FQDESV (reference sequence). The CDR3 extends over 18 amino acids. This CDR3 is CASSLVSSLAAGVSEQFF. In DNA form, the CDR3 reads TGTGCCAGCAGCTTAGTTAGCTCCCTGGCGGCCGGGGTGAGTGAGCAGTTCTTC.

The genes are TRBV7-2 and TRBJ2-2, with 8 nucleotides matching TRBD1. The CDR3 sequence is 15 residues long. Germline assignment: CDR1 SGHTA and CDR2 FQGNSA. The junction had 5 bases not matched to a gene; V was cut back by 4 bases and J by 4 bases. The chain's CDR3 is CASSYRDRPTGELFF. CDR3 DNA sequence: TGTGCCAGCAGCTACCGGGACAGGCCCACCGGGGAGCTGTTTTTT.

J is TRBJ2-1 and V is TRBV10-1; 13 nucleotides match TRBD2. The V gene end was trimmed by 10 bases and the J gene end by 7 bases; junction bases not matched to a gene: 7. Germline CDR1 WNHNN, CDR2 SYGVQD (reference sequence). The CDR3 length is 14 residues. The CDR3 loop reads CATSEGLAGNEQFF. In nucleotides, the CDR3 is TGCGCCACCTCAGAGGGACTAGCGGGGAATGAGCAGTTCTTC.

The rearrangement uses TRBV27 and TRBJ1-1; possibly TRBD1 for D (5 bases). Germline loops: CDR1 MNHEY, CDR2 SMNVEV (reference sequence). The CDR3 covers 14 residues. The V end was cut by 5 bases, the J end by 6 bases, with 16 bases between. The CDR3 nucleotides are TGTGCCAGCAGTCCCCTCGGGGGGAAGGCTGAAGCTTTCTTT. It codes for CASSPLGGKAEAFF.